These 32 T cell receptor beta chains came from one sample sequenced in a study of control samples from healthy donors and cancer patients. The protocol was immunoSEQ multiplex PCR, while the TCRdb copy is restricted to in-frame clones and leaves out a portion. The repertoire holds 120,000 or so clones, with around nine tenths as singletons. The sample was blood. These receptors were obtained from a man between 25 and 39 years old in good health.

The chain joins TRBV7-8 to TRBJ2-2; D is possibly TRBD1 (7 bases). Germline CDR1 reads SGHVS; CDR2 reads FQNEAQ. Trimming removed 1 base from V and 5 bases from J, with 11 bases in between. There are 15 residues in the CDR3. The CDR3 DNA reads TGTGCCAGCAGCTTAGTTGCAGGGGGGACCGGGGAGCTGTTTTTT. Translation: CASSLVAGGTGELFF.

CDR3 in DNA: TGTGCCAGCAGCCCCGAAGGACTAAGCTCCTACGAGCAGTACGTC. This gives the protein CASSPEGLSSYEQYV. The rearrangement uses TRBV7-8 and TRBJ2-7, with TRBD2 as a possible D gene (6 bases). Trimming removed 5 bases from V and 0 bases from J, with 14 bases in between. Germline assignment: CDR1 SGHVS and CDR2 FQNEAQ. This CDR3 is built from 15 residues.

The rearrangement links TRBV10-2 to TRBJ2-1, with TRBD1 matching 9 bases. CDR3 length: 13 residues. Germline lookup yields CDR1 WSHSY and CDR2 SAAADI. The junction had 1 base not matched to a gene; V was cut back by 8 bases and J by 2 bases. The CDR3 region has the DNA TGCGCCAGCCGACAGGGGGCCTACAATGAGCAGTTCTTC. Translated: CASRQGAYNEQFF.

V gene TRBV18 combines with J gene TRBJ1-1, with D possibly TRBD1 on 5 matching bases. CDR3 size: 13 residues. CDR1 and CDR2 from the germline V gene are KGHSH and LQKENI. Between the trimmed V and J ends, which lost 8 bases and 7 bases, there was a span of 17 bases. DNA of the CDR3: TGTGCCAGCCTGGCGGGGGTAGACGATGAAGCTTTCTTT. Its translation: CASLAGVDDEAFF. Drawing the rest from reference TRBV18 and TRBJ1-1, the complete variable domain is NAGVMQNPRHLVRRRGQEARLRCSPMKGHSHVYWYRQLPEEGLKFMVYLQKENIIDESGMPKERFSAEFPKEGPSILRIQQVVRGDSAAYFCASLAGVDDEAFFGQGTRLTVV.

The J gene is TRBJ2-2, the V gene TRBV13; 8 nucleotides match TRBD2. The germline V gene encodes CDR1 PRHDT and CDR2 FYEKMQ (reference sequence). The J segment lost 6 bases and the V segment lost 2 bases, leaving 2 bases of the junction unmatched. This CDR3 contains 14 residues. CDR3: CASSLPGGAGELFF. CDR3 DNA: TGTGCCAGCAGCTTACCCGGGGGGGCCGGGGAGCTGTTTTTT.

The chain links TRBV28 to TRBJ1-1; possible D gene TRBD1, 5 bases. The germline CDR1 and CDR2 sequences are MDHEN and SYDVKM. CDR3 length: 14 amino acids. The V and J ends lost 6 bases and 5 bases respectively, with 16 bases between them. The DNA of the CDR3 is TGTGCCAGCAGCGAATCCCGGGACCGAACTGAAGCTTTCTTT. As protein: CASSESRDRTEAFF. Drawing the rest from reference TRBV28 and TRBJ1-1, the complete variable domain is DVKVTQSSRYLVKRTGEKVFLECVQDMDHENMFWYRQDPGLGLRLIYFSYDVKMKEKGDIPEGYSVSREKKERFSLILESASTNQTSMYLCASSESRDRTEAFFGQGTRLTVV.

The V and J genes are TRBV24-1 and TRBJ2-7; weak D call: TRBD1 (6 bases). V lost 3 bases and J 8 bases, leaving 10 bases between the germline ends. The length of the CDR3 is 12 residues. CDR1 is KGHDR, CDR2 SFDVKD, per germline. The CDR3 DNA is TGTGCCACCAGTGATCTCAGGGGAAAGCAGTACTTC. Translated, it gives CATSDLRGKQYF.

This sequence joins TRBV2 and TRBJ1-1; a possible D gene is TRBD1 (6 bases). Germline V lookup: CDR1 SNHLY, CDR2 FYNNEI. Trimming cost V 0 bases and J 5 bases, with 22 bases left between them. The CDR3 is 18 amino acids. The CDR3, as DNA: TGTGCCAGCAGTGAAGCGCCGCCCCTCAGGGGAAAAGGAACTGAAGCTTTCTTT. This encodes CASSEAPPLRGKGTEAFF.

The chain couples TRBV4-1 to TRBJ2-2; 10 positions match TRBD2. Germline V lookup: CDR1 MGHRA, CDR2 YSYEKL. The junction had 7 bases not matched to a gene; V was cut back by 5 bases and J by 4 bases. The CDR3 is made up of 16 amino acids. The CDR3 loop reads CASSGLAGAPTGELFF. The CDR3 DNA is TGCGCCAGCAGCGGTCTAGCGGGGGCCCCCACCGGGGAGCTGTTTTTT.

The chain combines TRBV27 with TRBJ2-1; D is unresolved. This CDR3 contains 13 residues. CDR1 and CDR2 from the germline V gene are MNHEY and SMNVEV (reference sequence). The V and J ends lost 4 bases and 0 bases respectively, with 4 bases between them. CDR3 loop: CASSSSSYNEQFF. The DNA for the CDR3 is TGTGCCAGCAGTTCCAGCTCCTACAATGAGCAGTTCTTC.

The chain joins TRBV25-1 to TRBJ1-2; no reliable D call. The CDR3 has 13 residues. Between the trimmed V and J ends, which lost 6 bases and 2 bases, there was a span of 10 bases. Germline CDR1 is MGHDK and CDR2 is SYGVNS. CDR3 region: CASSATLNYGYTF. Written as DNA, the CDR3 is TGTGCCAGCAGCGCGACCCTGAACTATGGCTACACCTTC.

This clone appeared once. Additional DNA sequences in this sample encode the identical CDR3. The chain couples TRBV7-9 to TRBJ1-4; no firm D call. This CDR3 has 14 amino acids. V dropped 0 bases and J dropped 3 bases, with 5 bases sitting between them. CDR1 and CDR2 from the germline V gene are SEHNR and FQNEAQ (reference sequence). CDR3 protein: CASSLARANEKLFF. The DNA of the CDR3 is TGTGCCAGCAGCTTAGCAAGGGCTAATGAAAAACTGTTTTTT.

The chain links TRBV14 to TRBJ2-5; no definite D call. The CDR3 spans 14 residues. Germline values: CDR1 SGHDN, CDR2 FVKESK. The V end was cut by 3 bases, the J end by 5 bases, with 13 bases between. CDR3: CASSQSPIPETQYF. The DNA for the CDR3 is TGTGCCAGCAGCCAGTCGCCCATACCGGAGACCCAGTACTTC.

This chain joins TRBV6-5 and TRBJ1-6; D gene ambiguous. Germline values: CDR1 MNHEY, CDR2 SVGAGI. Between the trimmed V and J ends, which lost 9 bases and 4 bases, there was a span of 16 bases. This CDR3 has 15 residues. The CDR3 DNA sequence: TGTGCCAGTACATCTCGGGCCATATATAATTCACCCCTCCACTTT. This encodes CASTSRAIYNSPLHF.

The chain carries TRBV5-8 and TRBJ1-5, with D tentatively TRBD1 (5 bases). CDR1 is SGHTS, CDR2 YDEGEE, per germline. The length of the CDR3 is 15 residues. The V end lost 0 bases, the J end lost 2 bases, and 9 bases lay between the germline ends. The CDR3: CASSLEVGGNQPQHF. CDR3 in DNA: TGTGCCAGCAGCTTGGAGGTGGGGGGCAATCAGCCCCAGCATTTT.

The V gene is TRBV5-5, the J gene TRBJ1-6; the D is unclear. V lost 4 bases and J 8 bases, leaving 22 bases between the germline ends. The CDR3 consists of 17 residues. The V gene's germline CDR1 is SGHKS and CDR2 YYEKEE (reference sequence). The CDR3 region is CASSRRGFSTEDSPLHF. CDR3 coding DNA: TGTGCCAGCAGCCGTCGCGGGTTCTCTACTGAGGATTCACCCCTCCACTTT. The complete variable domain, with remaining parts taken from reference TRBV5-5 and TRBJ1-6, reads DAGVTQSPTHLIKTRGQQVTLRCSPISGHKSVSWYQQVLGQGPQFIFQYYEKEERGRGNFPDRFSARQFPNYSSELNVNALLLGDSALYLCASSRRGFSTEDSPLHFGNGTRLTVT.

The CDR3 reads CATSERPGLGKATDTQYF. The CDR3, as DNA: TGTGCCACCAGTGAGAGGCCGGGACTAGGGAAAGCCACAGATACGCAGTATTTT. J is TRBJ2-3 and V is TRBV24-1; 8 nucleotides line up with TRBD2. Losses at the gene ends were 4 bases for V and 2 bases for J; bases not matched to a gene: 13. The germline CDR1 and CDR2 sequences are KGHDR and SFDVKD. This CDR3 spans 18 amino acids.

The CDR3, as DNA: TGCGCCAGCAGCTTGGACAGGGGGAGCCAGCCCCAGCATTTT. It translates to CASSLDRGSQPQHF. J is TRBJ1-5 and V is TRBV5-1, with 8 bases fitting TRBD1. Germline loops: CDR1 SGHRS, CDR2 YFSETQ. V was pared by 0 bases and J by 7 bases, with 3 bases of the junction left unmatched. The length of the CDR3 is 14 residues.

This clone has a handful of counts. The rearrangement uses TRBV3-1 (or the pseudogene TRBV3-2) and TRBJ1-4; TRBD1 might be the D (6 bases). Germline values: CDR1 LGHDT, CDR2 YNNKEL (reference sequence). The CDR3 loop spans 17 amino acids. Trimming took off 0 bases at V and 2 bases at J, with 13 bases between the two ends. The CDR3 spells CASSQETGRTTNEKLFF. CDR3 coding DNA: TGTGCCAGCAGCCAAGAGACAGGCAGGACGACTAATGAAAAACTGTTTTTT.

The chain carries TRBV3-1 (or the pseudogene TRBV3-2) and TRBJ1-2; a possible D gene is TRBD1 (6 bases). This CDR3 has 14 residues. V dropped 4 bases and J dropped 2 bases, with 11 bases sitting between them. CDR1 and CDR2 (germline): LGHDT, YNNKEL (reference sequence). CDR3 in amino acids: CASSREDRNYGYTF. The CDR3 nucleotides are TGTGCCAGCAGCCGCGAGGACAGAAACTATGGCTACACCTTC.

The gene calls are TRBV29-1 and TRBJ1-5, with unresolved D. CDR3 length equals 13 residues. CDR1 SQVTM and CDR2 ANQGSEA come from the germline V gene. Trimming removed 6 bases from V and 3 bases from J, with 12 bases in between. CDR3 sequence: CSVSDGFNQPQHF. CDR3 in DNA: TGCAGCGTCTCAGACGGGTTCAATCAGCCCCAGCATTTT.

As DNA, the CDR3 is TGTGCCAGTAGGGGGACAGGGTGGAACATTCAGTACTTC. It encodes CASRGTGWNIQYF. This rearrangement joins TRBV19 to TRBJ2-4, with 9 bases aligning to TRBD1. V shed 6 bases and J 7 bases; nucleotides not matched to a gene: 4. The germline V gene has CDR1 LNHDA and CDR2 SQIVND (reference sequence). The CDR3 runs to 13 residues. Based on the CDR3 plus reference TRBV19 and TRBJ2-4, the full variable domain is DGGITQSPKYLFRKEGQNVTLSCEQNLNHDAMYWYRQDPGQGLRLIYYSQIVNDFQKGDIAEGYSVSREKKESFPLTVTSAQKNPTAFYLCASRGTGWNIQYFGAGTRLSVL.

The CDR3 nucleotides read TGTGCCAGCAGATGGGACGGTGGAACAGGCTACACCTTC. It specifies CASRWDGGTGYTF. This rearrangement joins TRBV6-5 to TRBJ1-2, with a possible D match to TRBD1 (5 bases). The CDR3 is 13 residues long. CDR1 is MNHEY and CDR2 is SVGAGI in the germline V gene. V gave up 6 bases and J gave up 8 bases, with 16 bases separating them.

The chain combines TRBV11-2 with TRBJ2-1, with 12 bases matching TRBD1. Trimming took 7 bases from V and 6 from J; bases not matched to a gene: 7. From germline, CDR1 is SGHAT and CDR2 FQNNGV. The CDR3 extends over 15 amino acids. CDR3 DNA: TGTGCCAGCAACCGTCCGGGACAGGGGGCCAATGAGCAGTTCTTC. It yields the protein CASNRPGQGANEQFF.

V is TRBV29-1 and J is TRBJ2-3, with D tentatively TRBD1 (6 bases). Deletions cut 8 bases from V and 3 bases from J, with 18 bases between. The CDR3 is made up of 14 amino acids. Germline-derived CDR1 and CDR2 are SQVTM and ANQGSEA. CDR3 nucleotides: TGCAGCCTAGGAACAGGGATGATGACAGATACGCAGTATTTT. Its translation is CSLGTGMMTDTQYF.

The chain has TRBV25-1 and TRBJ1-2, with TRBD1 matching over 7 bases. Per germline, CDR1 MGHDK and CDR2 SYGVNS. The CDR3 runs to 14 residues. V shed 8 bases and J 2 bases; nucleotides not matched to a gene: 8. The CDR3 DNA reads TGTGCCAGCCGACAGGGAGGGATGAACTATGGCTACACCTTC. As protein: CASRQGGMNYGYTF.

This clone appeared many times. The rearrangement uses TRBV6-1 and TRBJ1-5; 7 nucleotides align to TRBD1. The CDR3 sequence is 14 residues long. Germline V gene data show CDR1 as MNHNS and CDR2 as SASEGT. J gave up 6 bases and V 2 bases, and 4 bases lay outside the gene matches. The CDR3 DNA follows: TGTGCCAGCAGTGAACTACAGGGGACTCAGCCCCAGCATTTT. Translation: CASSELQGTQPQHF.

The rearrangement uses TRBV18 and TRBJ2-5; tentatively, D is TRBD1 or TRBD2 (5 bases each). The CDR3 has 15 amino acids. Per germline, CDR1 KGHSH and CDR2 LQKENI. With 2 bases removed from V and 5 bases from J, the gap between germline ends came to 15 bases. The CDR3 region has the DNA TGTGCCAGCTCACCAAGGCCGGGGCGCTACGAGACCCAGTACTTC. Amino acids: CASSPRPGRYETQYF.

The count of this clone is one. The V and J genes are TRBV6-5 and TRBJ2-1; D may be TRBD2 (5 bases). The CDR3 has 12 amino acids. CDR1 and CDR2 (germline): MNHEY, SVGAGI. Between the trimmed V and J ends, which lost 4 bases and 10 bases, there was a span of 11 bases. The CDR3, as DNA: TGTGCCAGCAGTTTCTTGGACTCCGAGCAGTTCTTC. It specifies CASSFLDSEQFF.

The chain couples TRBV5-6 to TRBJ2-1, with TRBD1 matching 7 bases. V lost 3 bases and J lost 9; bases outside the gene matches: 6. This CDR3 spans 13 amino acids. Germline V gives CDR1 SGHDT, CDR2 YYEEEE. In DNA form, the CDR3 reads TGTGCCAGCAGCTATACAGGGGCGGGTGAGCAGTTCTTC. Its protein product is CASSYTGAGEQFF.

CDR3 nucleotide sequence: TGTGCCAGCAGCGCCCCAGACAGGGGGTCCTACAATGAGCAGTTCTTC. Encoded protein: CASSAPDRGSYNEQFF. V gene TRBV4-2 combines with J gene TRBJ2-1, with 9 bases lining up with TRBD1. Germline V gene lookup returns CDR1 LGHNA and CDR2 YNFKEQ. V lost 5 bases to trimming and J lost 1 base; unmatched junction nucleotides: 6. This CDR3 has 16 residues.

The V gene is TRBV2, the J gene TRBJ1-6, with a possible D match to TRBD1 (6 bases). Germline V lookup: CDR1 SNHLY, CDR2 FYNNEI. Trimming removed 5 bases at V and 5 bases at J, with 16 bases between. CDR3 size: 16 residues. CDR3 protein: CASSHNGGDNNSPLHF. The CDR3 nucleotides are TGTGCCAGCAGTCATAACGGGGGCGATAATAATTCACCCCTCCACTTT.